Below are 14 T cell receptor beta chains sequenced from a single sample in a study of cytomegalovirus exposure and HLA in healthy donors. The PCR contained 60 Vbeta and 13 Jbeta primers. The assay was immunoSEQ multiplex PCR, and TCRdb's table has in-frame clones only and misses some. The table has some 130,000 clones, around 80% seen once; the top ten hold around 10%. Sequenced sample: PBMCs. Receptors originate from a woman aged 45-59 years in good health and CMV-seropositive.

This clone has only one observation. The chain uses TRBV29-1 and TRBJ2-5, with D perhaps TRBD2 (6 bases). Trimming left V 5 bases short and J 5 bases short, with 9 bases between. This CDR3 region has 11 residues. Germline V gene data show CDR1 as SQVTM and CDR2 as ANQGSEA. The CDR3 here is CSVRGLETQYF. The CDR3 region has the DNA TGCAGCGTTCGGGGGTTGGAGACCCAGTACTTC. The full variable domain, with the rest looked up from reference TRBV29-1 and TRBJ2-5, is SAVISQKPSRDICQRGTSLTIQCQVDSQVTMMFWYRQQPGQSLTLIATANQGSEATYESGFVIDKFPISRPNLTFSTLTVSNMSPEDSSIYLCSVRGLETQYFGPGTRLLVL.

This clone was seen a handful of times. The chain carries TRBV5-1 and TRBJ1-4, with a possible D match to TRBD1 (5 bases). Per the germline V gene, CDR1 is SGHRS and CDR2 is YFSETQ. The CDR3 runs 16 residues. Trimming took off 0 bases at V and 0 bases at J, with 9 bases between the two ends. The CDR3 spells CASSLGQIATNEKLFF. The CDR3 region has the DNA TGCGCCAGCAGCTTGGGACAGATAGCAACTAATGAAAAACTGTTTTTT.

V is TRBV7-2 and J is TRBJ1-1; TRBD1 matches at 9 bases. V was pared by 6 bases and J by 3 bases, with 8 bases of the junction left unmatched. Looked up from germline, CDR1 is SGHTA and CDR2 is FQGNSA. There are 15 residues in the CDR3. CDR3 amino acids: CASRPGQGRDTEAFF. The CDR3, as DNA: TGTGCCAGCAGACCCGGACAGGGGAGGGACACTGAAGCTTTCTTT.

V gene TRBV4-1 combines with J gene TRBJ2-1; a weak D match, TRBD2 (5 bases). This CDR3 has 15 residues. Per the germline V gene, CDR1 is MGHRA and CDR2 is YSYEKL. Trimming pared 1 base from V and 0 bases from J, leaving 7 bases between. CDR3 in DNA: TGCGCCAGCAGCCAAGTCGGGGACTCCTACAATGAGCAGTTCTTC. This encodes CASSQVGDSYNEQFF.

The rearrangement uses TRBV7-2 and TRBJ2-1, with 10 bases identical to TRBD2. Germline trimming cut 6 bases from V and 8 bases from J; bases unmatched to any gene: 7. The length of the CDR3 is 14 residues. The V gene's germline CDR1 is SGHTA and CDR2 FQGNSA. The CDR3 nucleotides are TGTGCCAGCAGTCCCGGGACTAGCGTCTATGAGCAGTTCTTC. This gives the protein CASSPGTSVYEQFF.

The V call is TRBV19, the J call TRBJ1-2; 7 bases fit TRBD1. The CDR3 totals 15 residues. Germline CDR1 reads LNHDA; CDR2 reads SQIVND (reference sequence). V lost 5 bases to trimming and J lost 6 bases; unmatched junction nucleotides: 12. CDR3 sequence reads: CASSFSDRVQNGYTF. The CDR3 region has the DNA TGTGCCAGTAGTTTCTCAGACAGGGTGCAGAATGGCTACACCTTC.

The CDR3 here is CAIRRQGMDTQYF. Written as DNA, the CDR3 is TGTGCCATCAGGAGGCAGGGGATGGATACGCAGTATTTT. The V and J genes are TRBV10-3 and TRBJ2-3, with a weak D call TRBD1 (6 bases). V was pared by 6 bases and J by 6 bases, with 13 bases between. Germline CDR1 reads ENHRY; CDR2 reads SYGVKD. This CDR3 has 13 residues.

This clone was recorded only once. The chain recombines TRBV6-5 with TRBJ1-3; 10 nucleotides align to TRBD1. The CDR3 is made up of 15 amino acids. Germline CDR1 MNHEY, CDR2 SVGAGI. J was trimmed by 2 bases and V by 6 bases; bases with no gene match: 4. The CDR3 nucleotides read TGTGCCAGCAGGACAGGACAGGGGGCTGGAAACACCATATATTTT. Residues: CASRTGQGAGNTIYF.

The CDR3 region has the DNA TGCGCCAGCAGCTTGGAGGGAGGCGGTGAAAAACTGTTTTTT. Amino acid sequence: CASSLEGGGEKLFF. J is TRBJ1-4 and V is TRBV5-1; D not resolved. V was clipped by 0 bases and J by 7 bases, with 10 bases between them. Per germline, CDR1 SGHRS and CDR2 YFSETQ. The CDR3 sequence is 14 residues long.

A few counts support this clone. The chain combines TRBV30 with TRBJ2-7; 12 nucleotides match TRBD1. This CDR3 has 15 residues. Per the germline V gene, CDR1 is GTSNPN and CDR2 is SVGIG (reference sequence). V dropped 2 bases and J dropped 4; count of bases not matched to a gene: 6. This CDR3 reads CAWSPWDRGQYEQYF. In DNA, the CDR3 is TGTGCCTGGAGTCCATGGGACAGGGGGCAGTACGAGCAGTACTTC.

This clone was recorded a few times. This rearrangement joins TRBV15 to TRBJ2-1; D possibly corresponds to TRBD1 (5 bases). Germline CDR1 LNHNV, CDR2 YYDKDF (reference sequence). The CDR3 is 14 amino acids. The V and J ends lost 3 bases and 5 bases respectively, with 11 bases between them. The CDR3 loop reads CATSRGIGDNEQFF. CDR3 nucleotide sequence: TGTGCCACCAGCAGGGGTATAGGGGACAATGAGCAGTTCTTC.

This chain connects TRBV4-3 to TRBJ2-2, with a tentative D call TRBD1 (6 bases). V was trimmed by 9 bases and J by 7 bases, leaving 9 bases between them. Germline V lookup: CDR1 LGHNA, CDR2 YSLEER. This CDR3 region has 11 residues. In DNA, the CDR3 is TGCGCCAGTAGGGGGTACGGGGAGCTGTTTTTT. Encoded protein: CASRGYGELFF.

Here the CDR3 reads CASSPGGKNTEAFF. The CDR3 DNA sequence: TGTGCCAGCAGTCCCGGGGGGAAGAACACTGAAGCTTTCTTT. J is TRBJ1-1 and V is TRBV6-6, with a weak D call TRBD1 (5 bases). V dropped 5 bases and J dropped 1 base, with 11 bases sitting between them. The CDR3 totals 14 residues. From germline, CDR1 is MNHNY and CDR2 SVGAGI (reference sequence).

This chain links TRBV28 with TRBJ1-1, with D hard to call. The CDR3 is 15 residues long. Germline loops: CDR1 MDHEN, CDR2 SYDVKM. V dropped 2 bases and J dropped 1 base, with 11 bases sitting between them. CDR3 in DNA: TGTGCCAGCAGTTTAAGGGATCGGGAGAACACTGAAGCTTTCTTT. This codes for CASSLRDRENTEAFF. Together with reference TRBV28 and TRBJ1-1, the CDR3 gives the full variable domain: DVKVTQSSRYLVKRTGEKVFLECVQDMDHENMFWYRQDPGLGLRLIYFSYDVKMKEKGDIPEGYSVSREKKERFSLILESASTNQTSMYLCASSLRDRENTEAFFGQGTRLTVV.